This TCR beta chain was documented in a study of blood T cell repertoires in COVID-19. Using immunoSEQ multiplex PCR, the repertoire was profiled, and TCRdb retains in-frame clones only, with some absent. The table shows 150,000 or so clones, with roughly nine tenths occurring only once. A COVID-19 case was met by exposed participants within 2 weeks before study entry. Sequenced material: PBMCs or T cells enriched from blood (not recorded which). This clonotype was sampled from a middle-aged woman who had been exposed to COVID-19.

The CDR3 here is CASSATGITNQPQHF. The DNA of the CDR3 is TGTGCCAGCAGTGCGACAGGGATAACCAATCAGCCCCAGCATTTT. This chain joins TRBV2 and TRBJ1-5; 7 nucleotides align to TRBD1. In germline, CDR1 is SNHLY, CDR2 FYNNEI. The junction had 6 bases not matched to a gene; V was cut back by 4 bases and J by 3 bases. CDR3 length: 15 amino acids.